This TCR beta chain was recorded in a study of blood T cell repertoires in COVID-19. The CDR3 is 14 residues long. Trimming removed 4 bases from V and 9 bases from J; junction bases left unmatched: 10. Germline V CDR1 and CDR2: SGDLS, YYNGEE. Clones were sequenced by immunoSEQ multiplex PCR, and TCRdb holds only the in-frame ones, with some missing. The top ten clones hold around 25% of a sample with more than 75,000 clones, around 80% of them seen once. The chain employs TRBV9 and TRBJ1-5; 7 nucleotides align to TRBD1. The sequence was obtained from a man between 60 and 70 years old with acute or convalescent COVID-19. Sequenced: peripheral blood. CDR3: CASSPDRAQGPQHF. CDR3 coding DNA: TGTGCCAGCAGCCCAGACAGGGCCCAGGGGCCCCAGCATTTT.